This T cell receptor beta chain was recovered during a study of T-cell memory formation after mild COVID-19. This clonotype was seen at least ten times. Losses at the gene ends were 0 bases for V and 7 bases for J; bases not matched to a gene: 4. The CDR3 has 16 amino acids. Germline V lookup: CDR1 LNHNV, CDR2 YYDKDF (reference sequence). MiXCR, applied by TCRdb to the 5' RACE reads, yields one record per CDR3 protein. The table lists around 300,000 distinct CDR3 sequences, roughly 13% of them singletons. This receptor was identified in a young man who had mild COVID-19 (a few samples of this study predate the infection). Cell type and time point are not known. The chain has TRBV15 and TRBJ2-4; 12 bases agree with TRBD1. Sequenced material: PBMCs or a T cell subset sorted from them (not recorded which). DNA of the CDR3: TGTGCCACCAGCAGAGATGCAGGGACAGGGGGCAACATTCAGTACTTC. It translates to CATSRDAGTGGNIQYF.